These 8 T cell receptor beta chains were all obtained from the same sample, sequenced in a study of shared clonotypes between healthy human individuals. Profiled with immunoSEQ multiplex PCR; TCRdb holds only in-frame clones, not every one. The sample carries around 1.6 million clones, 95% to 99% recorded once. Sequences were obtained from naive CD4+ T cells sorted from blood. Subset given: CD45RA+ positively selected. These receptors all stem from a man aged 25 to 45 in good health.

This clone was recorded once. The chain recombines TRBV18 with TRBJ2-1; TRBD1 or TRBD2 may be the D gene (5 bases each). This CDR3 has 15 residues. Trimming stripped 3 bases from V and 6 bases from J, with 15 bases between. Germline V gene sequence: CDR1 KGHSH, CDR2 LQKENI. The CDR3 loop reads CASSPRFRDGNEQFF. The CDR3 region has the DNA TGTGCCAGCTCACCTCGGTTCAGGGACGGCAATGAGCAGTTCTTC.

The V call is TRBV11-2, the J call TRBJ1-2, with D tentatively TRBD1 (6 bases). Trimming took 8 bases from V and 2 from J, leaving 15 bases between them. The CDR3 is made up of 14 amino acids. Germline V gene lookup returns CDR1 SGHAT and CDR2 FQNNGV. CDR3: CASGPGTTNYGYTF. The CDR3 region has the DNA TGTGCCAGCGGCCCCGGGACAACGAACTATGGCTACACCTTC. Filled out from reference TRBV11-2 and TRBJ1-2, the complete variable domain reads EAGVAQSPRYKIIEKRQSVAFWCNPISGHATLYWYQQILGQGPKLLIQFQNNGVVDDSQLPKDRFSAERLKGVDSTLKIQPAKLEDSAVYLCASGPGTTNYGYTFGSGTRLTVV.

This clone was observed a single time. The chain carries TRBV28 and TRBJ1-5; D not certain. This CDR3 contains 15 residues. Germline V lookup: CDR1 MDHEN, CDR2 SYDVKM. With 5 bases removed from V and 0 bases from J, the gap between germline ends came to 11 bases. CDR3 bases: TGTGCCAGCAGTGACGCCTTCAATAGCAATCAGCCCCAGCATTTT. It encodes CASSDAFNSNQPQHF. Using reference TRBV28 and TRBJ1-5 for the parts outside the CDR3, the full variable domain is DVKVTQSSRYLVKRTGEKVFLECVQDMDHENMFWYRQDPGLGLRLIYFSYDVKMKEKGDIPEGYSVSREKKERFSLILESASTNQTSMYLCASSDAFNSNQPQHFGDGTRLSIL.

V and J are TRBV28 and TRBJ2-5; D is perhaps TRBD2 (6 bases). There are 14 residues in the CDR3. The V gene lost 4 bases and the J gene lost 4 bases, with 13 bases spanning the gap. From germline, CDR1 is MDHEN and CDR2 SYDVKM. CDR3: CASSSPGLRETQYF. CDR3 DNA: TGTGCCAGCAGTTCCCCGGGACTTAGAGAGACCCAGTACTTC.

This clone was seen just once. The chain uses TRBV5-1 and TRBJ2-2; TRBD2 aligns across 10 bases. The CDR3 runs 16 residues. Trimming at V came to 6 bases and at J to 7 bases, leaving 12 bases not matched to a gene. Germline CDR1 and CDR2: SGHRS and YFSETQ. The CDR3 loop is CASIASGSPGNGELFF. CDR3 bases: TGCGCCAGCATCGCTAGCGGGAGCCCCGGGAACGGGGAGCTGTTTTTT.

The genes are TRBV7-9 and TRBJ2-6; D assignment may be TRBD1 or TRBD2 (6 bases each). CDR3 length: 16 residues. The V end was cut by 5 bases, the J end by 0 bases, with 11 bases between. CDR1 SEHNR and CDR2 FQNEAQ come from the germline V gene (reference sequence). The CDR3 DNA sequence: TGTGCCAGCAGCCCCGGGGGCAGCTCTGGGGCCAACGTCCTGACTTTC. Translation: CASSPGGSSGANVLTF.

The chain uses TRBV11-2 and TRBJ1-2; D is unresolved. V was pared by 3 bases and J by 8 bases, with 13 bases between. The CDR3 runs 13 residues. CDR1 SGHAT and CDR2 FQNNGV come from the germline V gene. CDR3 residues: CASSFGQAGGYTF. DNA of the CDR3: TGTGCCAGCAGCTTCGGCCAGGCTGGCGGCTACACCTTC.

CDR3 amino acids: CASSRTGQPPGEQYF. The CDR3 DNA follows: TGTGCCAGCAGCCGGACAGGCCAACCTCCTGGGGAGCAGTATTTT. The chain carries TRBV28 and TRBJ2-3; 7 nucleotides agree with TRBD1. The CDR3 length is 15 residues. V dropped 6 bases and J dropped 11; count of bases not matched to a gene: 17. Germline CDR1 reads MDHEN; CDR2 reads SYDVKM.